The rows below give T cell receptor beta chains drawn from one sample of a study of blood T cell repertoires in COVID-19. Assay used: immunoSEQ multiplex PCR; TCRdb lists only in-frame clones, some missing. The sample carries 150,000 to 200,000 clones, roughly 87% recorded once. Material: peripheral blood. The receptors were sampled from a man between 18 and 29 years old who had recovered from COVID-19. Both conserved end residues are part of each CDR3. Clone size is given for some rows only: seen once, a few or many times, or a class if the clone is expanded.

V gene	clone size	J gene	CDR3 protein
TRBV11-2	few	TRBJ2-7	CASSHTGRGSYEQYF
TRBV5-1	-	TRBJ2-7	CASSSQDEQYF
TRBV9	-	TRBJ2-6	CASTTGANVLTF
TRBV4-1	-	TRBJ1-1	CASSQDQYGEAFF
TRBV5-1	once	TRBJ1-2	CASSLVRDRGNYGYTF
TRBV13	-	TRBJ2-2	CASSLGLWLAGNTGELFF
TRBV4-3	-	TRBJ2-7	CASSHQIPPLAGESYEQYF
TRBV4-3	-	TRBJ2-1	CASSQDRTPVASSYNEQFF
TRBV30	-	TRBJ1-2	CAWSMRYGYTF
TRBV6-5	-	TRBJ1-2	CASSRTVNYGYTF
TRBV19	once	TRBJ2-6	CASTRQSSGANVLTF
TRBV27	-	TRBJ1-6	CASSVRKSSYNSPLHF
TRBV6-5	-	TRBJ1-1	CASGRDTEAFF
TRBV4-2	few	TRBJ2-7	CASSQAGTVYEQYF
TRBV9	-	TRBJ2-1	CASSPLRIPSDEQFF
TRBV7-9	once	TRBJ1-3	CASSSSRKGDTIYF
TRBV15	-	TRBJ1-3	CATSRGGVSGNTIYF
TRBV7-7	once	TRBJ1-2	CASSLYKGAAYTF
TRBV6-2/TRBV6-3	-	TRBJ2-1	CASSYTGTSGFVEQFF
TRBV19	-	TRBJ2-5	CASSTLGGGRETQYF
TRBV4-3	-	TRBJ2-2	CASSQESLAGEAGELFF